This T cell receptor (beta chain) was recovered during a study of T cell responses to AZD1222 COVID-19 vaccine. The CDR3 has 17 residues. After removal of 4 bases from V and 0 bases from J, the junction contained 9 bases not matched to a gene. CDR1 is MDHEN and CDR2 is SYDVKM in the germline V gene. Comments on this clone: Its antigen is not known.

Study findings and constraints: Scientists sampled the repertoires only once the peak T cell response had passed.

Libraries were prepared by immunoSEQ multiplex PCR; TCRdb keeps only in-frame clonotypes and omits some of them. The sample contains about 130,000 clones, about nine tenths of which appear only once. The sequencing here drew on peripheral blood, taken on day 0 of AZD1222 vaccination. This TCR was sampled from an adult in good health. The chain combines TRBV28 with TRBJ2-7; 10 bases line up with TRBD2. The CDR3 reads CASSSPRLAGTSYEQYF. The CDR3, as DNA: TGTGCCAGCAGTTCCCCCCGACTAGCGGGTACCTCCTACGAGCAGTACTTC.